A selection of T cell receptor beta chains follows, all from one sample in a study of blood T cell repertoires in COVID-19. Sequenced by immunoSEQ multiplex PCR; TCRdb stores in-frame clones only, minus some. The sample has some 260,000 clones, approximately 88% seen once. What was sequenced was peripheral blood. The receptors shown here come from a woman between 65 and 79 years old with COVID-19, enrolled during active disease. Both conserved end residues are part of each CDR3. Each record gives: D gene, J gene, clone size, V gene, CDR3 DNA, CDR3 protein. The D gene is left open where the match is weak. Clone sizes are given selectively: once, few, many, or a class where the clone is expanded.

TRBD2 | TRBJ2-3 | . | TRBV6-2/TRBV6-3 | TGTGCCAGCAGTTACTCGGGACTAGCGGGAGGCACAGATACGCAGTATTTT | CASSYSGLAGGTDTQYF
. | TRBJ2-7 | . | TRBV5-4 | TGTGCCAGCAGTAAACAGGGCTTCAACGAGCAGTACTTC | CASSKQGFNEQYF
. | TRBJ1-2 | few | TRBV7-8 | TGTGCCAGCAGCTTAGCAGATCAGGGAGGAGGCTACACCTTC | CASSLADQGGGYTF
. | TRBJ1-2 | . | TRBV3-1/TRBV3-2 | TGTGCCAGCAGCCTAGAGGGTTCCAGGGGCTACACCTTC | CASSLEGSRGYTF
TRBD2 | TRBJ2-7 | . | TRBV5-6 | TGTGCCAGCAGCTTGGAACCGGGACTAAAGACCTACGAGCAGTACTTC | CASSLEPGLKTYEQYF
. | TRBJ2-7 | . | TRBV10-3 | TGTGCCATCGGCCGGGCGGGAAGTTTCTACGAGCAGTACTTC | CAIGRAGSFYEQYF
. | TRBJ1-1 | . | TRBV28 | TGTGCCAGCAGTTTGGGGCTTTATGCTTTCTTT | CASSLGLYAFF
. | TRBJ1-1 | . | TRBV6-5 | TGTGCCAGCAGGATGACAGTGAACACTGAAGCTTTCTTT | CASRMTVNTEAFF
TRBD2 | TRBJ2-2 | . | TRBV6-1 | TGTGCCAGCAGTGAGTCCGGGACTAGCGGGGCGAACACCGGGGAGCTGTTTTTT | CASSESGTSGANTGELFF
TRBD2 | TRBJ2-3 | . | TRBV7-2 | TGTGCCAGCAGCTTAGGTCCCCAGACTAGCGTCGATGCGCAGTATTTT | CASSLGPQTSVDAQYF
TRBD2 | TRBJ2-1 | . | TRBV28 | TGTGCCAGCAGTTTTTCGACTAGCACCTTTAGCAATGAGCAGTTCTTC | CASSFSTSTFSNEQFF
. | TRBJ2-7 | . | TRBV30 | TGTGCCTGGAGTACGGTGCTAGTATCTGACTACGAGCAGTACTTC | CAWSTVLVSDYEQYF
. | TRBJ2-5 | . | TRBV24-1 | TGTGCCACGCGTAGTGAGACCCAGTACTTC | CATRSETQYF
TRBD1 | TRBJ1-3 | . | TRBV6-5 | TGTGCCAGCAGCCAACAGGGGGGCGGTGGAAACACCATATATTTT | CASSQQGGGGNTIYF
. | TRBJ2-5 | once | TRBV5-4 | TGTGCCAGCAGCCTGGGGCATGGAGAGACCCAGTACTTC | CASSLGHGETQYF
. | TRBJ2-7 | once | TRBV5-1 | TGCGCCAGCAGCTTGGAGACAGATTCCCCCTTCGAGCAGTACTTC | CASSLETDSPFEQYF
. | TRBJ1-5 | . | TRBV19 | TGTGCCAGTAGTATAGGCAGATACAATCAGCCCCAGCATTTT | CASSIGRYNQPQHF
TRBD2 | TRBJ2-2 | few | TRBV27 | TGTGCCAGCAGTGCAACCGGGACTAGAATCACCGGGGAGCTGTTTTTT | CASSATGTRITGELFF
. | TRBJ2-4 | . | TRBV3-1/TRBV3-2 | TGTGCCAGCAGCAATGGACTACCAACACTAGCCAAAAACATTCAGTACTTC | CASSNGLPTLAKNIQYF
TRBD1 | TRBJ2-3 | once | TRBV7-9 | TGTGCCAGCAGCTCTACCCGGGACAGGGCAGATACGCAGTATTTT | CASSSTRDRADTQYF
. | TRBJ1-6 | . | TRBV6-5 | TGTGCCGGGCGGGGGCAGGGTGATTCACCCCTCCACTTT | CAGRGQGDSPLHF
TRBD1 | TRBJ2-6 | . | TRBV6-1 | TGTGCCAGCAGTGTGGGCAGGGGGCAGGGTGGGGCCAACGTCCTGACTTTC | CASSVGRGQGGANVLTF
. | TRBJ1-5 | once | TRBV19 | TGTGCCAGTAGTCCTCTTCAGGACTATAGCAATCAGCCCCAGCATTTT | CASSPLQDYSNQPQHF
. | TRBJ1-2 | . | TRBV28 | TGTGCCAGCAGTCCGACAGGTGGCTACACCTTC | CASSPTGGYTF
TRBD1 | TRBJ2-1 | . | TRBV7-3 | TGTGCCAGCAGCCCGGACAGGGGCTCCTACAATGAGCAGTTCTTC | CASSPDRGSYNEQFF
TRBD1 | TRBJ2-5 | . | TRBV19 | TGTGCCAGTAGTCTTCGGACAGGGGAGGCCTTGGAGACCCAGTACTTC | CASSLRTGEALETQYF
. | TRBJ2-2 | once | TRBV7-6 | TGTGCCAGCAGCTTAGTGGAGGGAACCGGGGAGCTGTTTTTT | CASSLVEGTGELFF
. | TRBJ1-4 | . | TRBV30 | TGTGCCTGGAGCAGGGAGGGCGAAAAACTGTTTTTT | CAWSREGEKLFF
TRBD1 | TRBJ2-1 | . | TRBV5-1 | TGCGCCAGCAGCTTGGCGGGACAGGGGTACGATGAGCAGTTCTTC | CASSLAGQGYDEQFF
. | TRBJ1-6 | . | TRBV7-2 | TGTGCCAGCAGCTTATCTGGGCAGGAGGCTTCACCCCTCCACTTT | CASSLSGQEASPLHF
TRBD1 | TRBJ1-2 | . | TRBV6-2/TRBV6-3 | TGTGCCAGCAGCCTAACCCCGACAGGGGACTATGGCTACACCTTC | CASSLTPTGDYGYTF
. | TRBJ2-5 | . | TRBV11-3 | TGTGCCAGCAGCTTAGATCCGGAGACCCAGTACTTC | CASSLDPETQYF
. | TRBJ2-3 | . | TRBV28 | TGTGCCAGCAGTCTCCTGACAGAAAGGGCAGATACGCAGTATTTT | CASSLLTERADTQYF
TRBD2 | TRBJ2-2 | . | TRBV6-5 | TGTGCCAGCAGATCCAGCGGGAATTACGTCGGGGAGCTGTTTTTT | CASRSSGNYVGELFF
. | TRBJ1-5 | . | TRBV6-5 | TGTGCCAGCAGTCTAGGACATAGCAATCAGCCCCAGCATTTT | CASSLGHSNQPQHF
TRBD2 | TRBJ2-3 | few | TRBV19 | TGTGCCAGTAGTAGGAGGCCAGCGGGAGGAATTGGAGATACGCAGTATTTT | CASSRRPAGGIGDTQYF